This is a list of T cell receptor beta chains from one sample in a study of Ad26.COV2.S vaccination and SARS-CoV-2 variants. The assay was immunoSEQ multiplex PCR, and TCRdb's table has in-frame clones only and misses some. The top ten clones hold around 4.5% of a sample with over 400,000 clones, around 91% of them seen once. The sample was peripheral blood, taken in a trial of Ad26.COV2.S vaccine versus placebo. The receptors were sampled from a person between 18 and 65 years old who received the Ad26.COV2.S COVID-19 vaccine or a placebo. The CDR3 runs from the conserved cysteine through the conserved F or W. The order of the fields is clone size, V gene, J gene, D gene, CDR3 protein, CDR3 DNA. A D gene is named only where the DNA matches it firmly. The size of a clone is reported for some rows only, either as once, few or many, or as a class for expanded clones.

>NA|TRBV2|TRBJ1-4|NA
CASKDPRVTNEKLFF
TGTGCCAGCAAGGACCCACGGGTAACTAATGAAAAACTGTTTTTT
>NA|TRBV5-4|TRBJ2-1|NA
CASKGRPVTNEQFF
TGTGCCAGCAAGGGACGCCCGGTGACGAATGAGCAGTTCTTC
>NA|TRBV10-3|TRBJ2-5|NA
CAISESGWETQYF
TGTGCCATCAGTGAGAGTGGTTGGGAGACCCAGTACTTC
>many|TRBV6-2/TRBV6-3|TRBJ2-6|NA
CASSYVEGMGANVLTF
TGTGCCAGCAGTTATGTAGAGGGAATGGGGGCCAACGTCCTGACTTTC
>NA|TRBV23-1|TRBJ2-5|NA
CASSQLTGPETQYF
TGCGCCAGCAGTCAATTAACAGGGCCGGAGACCCAGTACTTC
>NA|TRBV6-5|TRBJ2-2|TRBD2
CASRPGGTGELFF
TGTGCCAGCAGGCCGGGAGGCACCGGGGAGCTGTTTTTT
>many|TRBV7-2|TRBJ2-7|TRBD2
CASSLRPGGAEQYF
TGTGCCAGCAGCTTACGGCCGGGAGGGGCCGAGCAGTACTTC
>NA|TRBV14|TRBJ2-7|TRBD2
CASSQQSGSYSYEQYF
TGTGCCAGCAGCCAACAAAGCGGGAGCTACTCCTACGAGCAGTACTTC
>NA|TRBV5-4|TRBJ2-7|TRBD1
CASSLGQGKNEQYF
TGTGCCAGCAGCTTGGGACAGGGAAAGAACGAGCAGTACTTC
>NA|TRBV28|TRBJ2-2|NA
CASSSIERQTNTGELFF
TGTGCCAGCAGCAGTATCGAGCGCCAGACGAACACCGGGGAGCTGTTTTTT
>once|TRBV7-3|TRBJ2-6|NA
CASSLTGAGANVLTF
TGTGCCAGCAGCTTAACGGGGGCTGGGGCCAACGTCCTGACTTTC
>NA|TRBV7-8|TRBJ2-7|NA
CASSLDARGVVGEQYF
TGTGCCAGCAGCTTAGATGCCAGAGGGGTTGTTGGCGAGCAGTACTTC
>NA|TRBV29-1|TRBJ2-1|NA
CSVRGFSYNEQFF
TGCAGCGTTAGAGGGTTCTCCTACAATGAGCAGTTCTTC
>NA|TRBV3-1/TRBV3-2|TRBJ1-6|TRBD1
CASSHPQDRGLSPLHF
TGTGCCAGCAGCCACCCCCAAGACAGGGGGCTTTCACCCCTCCACTTT
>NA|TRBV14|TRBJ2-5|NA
CASSQSRETQYF
TGTGCCAGCAGCCAGTCGAGGGAGACCCAGTACTTC
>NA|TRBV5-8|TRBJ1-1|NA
CATKKDPMNTEAFF
TGTGCCACCAAAAAGGACCCAATGAACACTGAAGCTTTCTTT
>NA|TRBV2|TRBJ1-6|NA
CASRGGGNSPLHF
TGTGCCAGCAGAGGGGGGGGGAATTCACCCCTCCACTTT
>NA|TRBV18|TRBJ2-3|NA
CASSPGRQSTDTQYF
TGTGCCAGCTCACCAGGTCGCCAAAGCACAGATACGCAGTATTTT
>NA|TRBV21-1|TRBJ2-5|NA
CASSKEDRGIRETQYF
TGTGCCAGCAGCAAAGAGGACAGGGGGATCCGGGAGACCCAGTACTTC
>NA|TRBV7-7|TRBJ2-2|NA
CASSPAPTGIGGELFF
TGTGCCAGCAGCCCCGCCCCAACAGGGATCGGCGGGGAGCTGTTTTTT
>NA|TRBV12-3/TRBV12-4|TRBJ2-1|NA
CASRGDGNNEQFF
TGTGCCAGCAGGGGGGACGGGAACAATGAGCAGTTCTTC
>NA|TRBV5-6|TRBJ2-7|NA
CASSSGPTSLSSYEQYF
TGTGCCAGCAGTTCGGGCCCCACAAGTCTGAGCTCCTACGAGCAGTACTTC
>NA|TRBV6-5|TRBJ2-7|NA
CASSYGAVAWEQYF
TGTGCCAGCAGTTACGGGGCCGTCGCGTGGGAGCAGTACTTC
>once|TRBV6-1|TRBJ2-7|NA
CASSDGPRGGQYF
TGTGCCAGCAGTGATGGACCGAGGGGCGGGCAGTACTTC
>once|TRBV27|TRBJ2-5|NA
CASSLFGTQETQYF
TGTGCCAGCAGTCTCTTCGGGACTCAAGAGACCCAGTACTTC
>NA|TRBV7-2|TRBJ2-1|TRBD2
CASSSAPRLAGRHHNEQFF
TGTGCCAGCAGCTCCGCCCCCCGGCTAGCGGGACGACATCACAATGAGCAGTTCTTC
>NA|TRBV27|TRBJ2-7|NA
CASSRRDIGDEQYF
TGTGCCAGCAGTCGTAGGGACATAGGGGACGAGCAGTACTTC
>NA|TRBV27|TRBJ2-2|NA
CASSHPGDGELFF
TGTGCCAGCAGTCATCCGGGAGACGGGGAGCTGTTTTTT
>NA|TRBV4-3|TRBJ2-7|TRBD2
CASSQAPAGDEQYF
TGCGCCAGCAGCCAAGCCCCCGCGGGAGACGAGCAGTACTTC
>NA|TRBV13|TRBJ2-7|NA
CASSPGHRPYEQYF
TGTGCCAGCAGCCCGGGACATCGGCCCTACGAGCAGTACTTC
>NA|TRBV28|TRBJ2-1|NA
CASSFYATGNEQFF
TGTGCCAGCAGTTTTTACGCCACAGGGAATGAGCAGTTCTTC
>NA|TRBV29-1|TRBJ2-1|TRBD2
CSVGLLRIAGGSYNEQFF
TGCAGCGTTGGACTCCTTCGAATAGCGGGAGGCTCCTACAATGAGCAGTTCTTC
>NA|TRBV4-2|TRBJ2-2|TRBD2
CASSQDWGWTSGNTGELFF
TGTGCCAGCAGCCAAGATTGGGGATGGACTAGCGGTAACACCGGGGAGCTGTTTTTT
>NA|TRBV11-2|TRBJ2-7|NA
CASSLAAGYRYEQYF
TGTGCCAGCAGCTTAGCGGCGGGATATAGGTACGAGCAGTACTTC
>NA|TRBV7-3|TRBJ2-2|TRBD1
CASSETGGFGELFF
TGTGCCAGCAGCGAAACAGGGGGCTTCGGGGAGCTGTTTTTT
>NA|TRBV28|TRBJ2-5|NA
CASGGAPRETQYF
TGTGCCAGCGGTGGGGCCCCCAGAGAGACCCAGTACTTC
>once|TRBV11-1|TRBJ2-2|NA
CASSREIFSGELFF
TGTGCCAGCAGCCGGGAGATTTTCTCCGGGGAGCTGTTTTTT
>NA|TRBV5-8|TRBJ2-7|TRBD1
CASSLGQGAYEQYF
TGTGCCAGCAGCTTGGGTCAGGGGGCTTACGAGCAGTACTTC
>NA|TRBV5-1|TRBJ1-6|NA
CASSSTGIGSPLHF
TGCGCCAGCAGCTCCACAGGGATAGGGTCACCCCTCCACTTT
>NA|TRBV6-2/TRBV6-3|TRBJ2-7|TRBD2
CASSYVSSGPSYEQYF
TGTGCCAGCAGTTACGTCTCTAGCGGGCCCTCCTACGAGCAGTACTTC
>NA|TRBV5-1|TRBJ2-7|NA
CASSLSGSSYEQYF
TGCGCCAGCAGCTTGTCAGGGTCCTCCTACGAGCAGTACTTC
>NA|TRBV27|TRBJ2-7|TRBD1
CASRGTGAEQYF
TGTGCCAGCAGGGGGACAGGCGCCGAGCAGTACTTC
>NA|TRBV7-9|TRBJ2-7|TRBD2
CASSLGGGAGGNYEQYF
TGTGCCAGCAGCTTAGGGGGCGGAGCGGGAGGAAATTACGAGCAGTACTTC
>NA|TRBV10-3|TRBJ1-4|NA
CAISESPRLEKLFF
TGTGCCATCAGTGAGTCACCCCGACTTGAAAAACTGTTTTTT
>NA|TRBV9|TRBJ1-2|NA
CASSEDGGLNYGYTF
TGTGCCAGCAGCGAAGACGGAGGGCTAAACTATGGCTACACCTTC
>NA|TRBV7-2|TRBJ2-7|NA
CASGLGSHYEQYF
TGTGCCAGTGGGTTAGGCAGCCACTACGAGCAGTACTTC
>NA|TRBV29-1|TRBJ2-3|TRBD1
CSVARGRGDTQYF
TGCAGCGTTGCCAGGGGGCGAGGGGATACGCAGTATTTT
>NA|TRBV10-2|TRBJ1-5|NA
CASSEPLTGQFSNQPQHF
TGCGCCAGCAGTGAGCCCCTCACCGGACAGTTTAGCAATCAGCCCCAGCATTTT
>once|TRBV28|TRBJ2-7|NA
CASSLAGVYEQYF
TGTGCCAGCAGTTTGGCAGGGGTCTACGAGCAGTACTTC
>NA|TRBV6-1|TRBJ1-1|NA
CASSEGGVNTEAFF
TGTGCCAGCAGTGAAGGAGGGGTTAACACTGAAGCTTTCTTT
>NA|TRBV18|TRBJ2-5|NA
CASSPGTRGETQYF
TGTGCCAGCTCACCTGGAACTAGGGGGGAGACCCAGTACTTC
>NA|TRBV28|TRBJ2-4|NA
CASSLLAKNIQYF
TGTGCCAGCAGTTTACTAGCCAAAAACATTCAGTACTTC
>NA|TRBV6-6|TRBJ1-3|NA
CASLQGSFSGNTIYF
TGTGCCAGCCTACAAGGTTCGTTCTCTGGAAACACCATATATTTT
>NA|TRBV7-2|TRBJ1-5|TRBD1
CASSPGTGGFEPQHF
TGTGCCAGCAGCCCCGGGACAGGGGGCTTTGAGCCCCAGCATTTT
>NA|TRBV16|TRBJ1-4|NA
CASSQSVQGNEKLFF
TGTGCCAGCAGCCAATCGGTTCAGGGGAATGAAAAACTGTTTTTT